The 15 T cell receptor beta chains below all came from one sample that was sequenced in a study of cytomegalovirus exposure and HLA in healthy donors. PCR amplification relied on 60 Vbeta primers (plus 13 Jbeta primers). The table came from immunoSEQ multiplex PCR; TCRdb's copy has only in-frame clones and leaves some out. The data contain about 90,000 clones, about 72% of them singletons. The sample consisted of PBMCs. The receptor set was obtained from an older woman in good health and CMV-seropositive.

The chain has TRBV19 and TRBJ2-2; no clear D gene. This CDR3 is 14 amino acids long. Germline-derived CDR1 and CDR2 are LNHDA and SQIVND (reference sequence). V gave up 3 bases and J gave up 1 base, with 6 bases separating them. CDR3 DNA sequence: TGTGCCAGTAGTATCCGGGTGAACACCGGGGAGCTGTTTTTT. This translates into CASSIRVNTGELFF.

This chain links TRBV10-1 with TRBJ2-7; D remains ambiguous. This CDR3 region has 12 residues. Germline CDR1 reads WNHNN; CDR2 reads SYGVQD (reference sequence). V was pared by 0 bases and J by 5 bases, with 5 bases between. CDR3: CASSESLNEQYF. The CDR3 nucleotides read TGCGCCAGCAGTGAGTCACTTAACGAGCAGTACTTC.

J is TRBJ2-3 and V is TRBV4-1; 7 nucleotides align to TRBD2. The V segment lost 0 bases and the J segment 1 base; nucleotides outside the gene matches: 10. There are 18 residues in the CDR3. Looked up from germline, CDR1 is MGHRA and CDR2 is YSYEKL. The CDR3 region has the DNA TGCGCCAGCAGCCAAGATGCCCCGGGGGGAGGACGCACAGATACGCAGTATTTT. Encoded protein: CASSQDAPGGGRTDTQYF.

The chain employs TRBV19 and TRBJ2-5; TRBD2 matches at 11 bases. V was pared by 10 bases and J by 5 bases, with 3 bases of the junction left unmatched. CDR1 LNHDA and CDR2 SQIVND come from the germline V gene (reference sequence). CDR3 length equals 12 residues. Here the CDR3 reads CATSGRWETQYF. The CDR3 region has the DNA TGTGCCACTAGCGGGAGGTGGGAGACCCAGTACTTC.

V and J are TRBV19 and TRBJ1-5; D is perhaps TRBD1 (5 bases). CDR3 length: 13 amino acids. Germline V gene lookup returns CDR1 LNHDA and CDR2 SQIVND (reference sequence). Between the trimmed V and J ends, which lost 8 bases and 7 bases, there was a span of 15 bases. The CDR3 loop reads CASWKGFGQPQHF. CDR3 DNA: TGTGCCAGTTGGAAGGGGTTCGGCCAGCCCCAGCATTTT. The whole variable domain, filled in from reference TRBV19 and TRBJ1-5, reads DGGITQSPKYLFRKEGQNVTLSCEQNLNHDAMYWYRQDPGQGLRLIYYSQIVNDFQKGDIAEGYSVSREKKESFPLTVTSAQKNPTAFYLCASWKGFGQPQHFGDGTRLSIL.

V usage is TRBV6-5 and J usage is TRBJ2-1; D ambiguous. Germline-derived CDR1 and CDR2 are MNHEY and SVGAGI. CDR3 length equals 13 residues. Trimming removed 3 bases at V and 5 bases at J, with 8 bases between. The CDR3 nucleotides are TGTGCCAGCAGTTATCACGAGAACAATGAGCAGTTCTTC. It encodes CASSYHENNEQFF.

This clone came up once. This chain's CDR3 is CASSLVPDEQFF. CDR3 DNA: TGCGCCAGCAGCTTGGTTCCGGATGAGCAGTTCTTC. The chain has TRBV5-1 and TRBJ2-1; no reliable D call. The CDR3 sequence is 12 residues long. Trimming removed 0 bases from V and 8 bases from J, with 6 bases in between. Per germline, CDR1 SGHRS and CDR2 YFSETQ.

This rearrangement joins TRBV9 to TRBJ2-5, with 15 nucleotides matching TRBD2. The germline V gene encodes CDR1 SGDLS and CDR2 YYNGEE. The CDR3 has 16 amino acids. After removal of 4 bases from V and 5 bases from J, the junction contained 6 bases not matched to a gene. The CDR3: CASSWTSGRAGETQYF. CDR3 coding DNA: TGTGCCAGCAGCTGGACTAGCGGGAGGGCCGGGGAGACCCAGTACTTC. Using reference TRBV9 and TRBJ2-5 for the parts outside the CDR3, the full variable domain is DSGVTQTPKHLITATGQRVTLRCSPRSGDLSVYWYQQSLDQGLQFLIQYYNGEERAKGNILERFSAQQFPDLHSELNLSSLELGDSALYFCASSWTSGRAGETQYFGPGTRLLVL.

This clone was recorded a few times. This chain links TRBV27 with TRBJ2-3; tentative D call: TRBD2 (7 bases). The length of the CDR3 is 14 residues. Trimming took off 5 bases at V and 6 bases at J, with 15 bases between the two ends. Looked up from germline, CDR1 is MNHEY and CDR2 is SMNVEV (reference sequence). CDR3 in amino acids: CASSPLEGGDTQYF. The CDR3 DNA follows: TGTGCCAGCAGTCCGCTAGAGGGGGGGGATACGCAGTATTTT.

V is TRBV19 and J is TRBJ2-3; TRBD2 agrees at 10 bases. CDR1 and CDR2 from the germline V gene are LNHDA and SQIVND (reference sequence). J was trimmed by 7 bases and V by 3 bases; bases with no gene match: 7. This CDR3 contains 15 residues. The CDR3 sequence is CASSIPAGGPHTQYF. DNA of the CDR3: TGTGCCAGTAGTATCCCAGCGGGAGGGCCCCATACGCAGTATTTT.

The chain carries TRBV6-5 and TRBJ2-1; D is possibly TRBD2 (7 bases). Germline-derived CDR1 and CDR2 are MNHEY and SVGAGI. The CDR3 length is 14 residues. V lost 5 bases and J 5 bases, leaving 13 bases between the germline ends. Written as DNA, the CDR3 is TGTGCCAGCAGTCAACCCGGGGGGCACAATGAGCAGTTCTTC. Translation gives CASSQPGGHNEQFF.

The chain links TRBV29-1 to TRBJ2-7, with D unclear. CDR1 is SQVTM, CDR2 ANQGSEA, per germline. This CDR3 spans 14 amino acids. Deletions cut 1 base from V and 0 bases from J, with 10 bases between. CDR3 nucleotide sequence: TGCAGCGTTGAAGTTCACAGCAGCTCCTACGAGCAGTACTTC. Encoded protein: CSVEVHSSSYEQYF.

The chain couples TRBV11-2 to TRBJ1-5, with D unresolved. The CDR3 totals 13 residues. Trimming pared 2 bases from V and 5 bases from J, leaving 7 bases between. Germline V gives CDR1 SGHAT, CDR2 FQNNGV. CDR3 nucleotide sequence: TGTGCCAGCAGCTTATTTCTCGATCAGCCCCAGCATTTT. It specifies CASSLFLDQPQHF.

The CDR3 loop is CASSPVGWVSTYNEQFF. Here the CDR3 DNA reads TGTGCCAGCAGCCCCGTCGGGTGGGTATCTACCTACAATGAGCAGTTCTTC. The chain links TRBV7-9 to TRBJ2-1; no reliable D call. The CDR3 runs 17 residues. Trimming took 5 bases from V and 2 from J, leaving 19 bases between them. Germline loops: CDR1 SEHNR, CDR2 FQNEAQ (reference sequence).

The J gene is TRBJ2-1, the V gene TRBV4-2; tentative D call: TRBD1 (6 bases). V gave up 3 bases and J gave up 4 bases, with 13 bases separating them. The CDR3 length is 15 residues. CDR1 LGHNA and CDR2 YNFKEQ come from the germline V gene. This chain's CDR3 is CASSQEQGSYNEQFF. The DNA for the CDR3 is TGTGCCAGCAGCCAGGAACAGGGTTCTTACAATGAGCAGTTCTTC.